The 29 T cell receptor beta chains below come from one sample, sequenced in a study of blood T cell repertoires in COVID-19. The method was immunoSEQ multiplex PCR; TCRdb's version includes in-frame clones alone and lacks a portion of them. The profile shows roughly 59,000 clones, about 85% of them singletons. The sample comprised peripheral blood. The receptor source for this set is a woman aged 80 or older with acute or convalescent COVID-19.

This clone showed up just once. This chain connects TRBV30 to TRBJ1-5; 8 positions agree with TRBD1. Germline trimming cut 0 bases from V and 4 bases from J; bases unmatched to any gene: 8. The germline gives CDR1 GTSNPN, CDR2 SVGIG (reference sequence). The CDR3 consists of 16 residues. CDR3: CAWSVNSGQGNQPQHF. The CDR3 coding sequence is TGTGCCTGGAGTGTCAACTCCGGACAGGGAAATCAGCCCCAGCATTTT.

The chain combines TRBV6-5 with TRBJ2-2; D gene ambiguous. Per the germline V gene, CDR1 is MNHEY and CDR2 is SVGAGI. Deletions cut 8 bases from V and 1 base from J, with 8 bases between. The CDR3 sequence is 13 residues long. The CDR3 region has the DNA TGTGCCAGCGCTGGCTGGAACACCGGGGAGCTGTTTTTT. Its translation is CASAGWNTGELFF.

This chain links TRBV5-1 with TRBJ2-5; 10 nucleotides match TRBD2. This CDR3 is built from 16 residues. The germline V gene encodes CDR1 SGHRS and CDR2 YFSETQ. J gave up 1 base and V 0 bases, and 3 bases lay outside the gene matches. The CDR3 loop reads CASSLAPSGSQETQYF. DNA of the CDR3: TGCGCCAGCAGCTTGGCGCCTAGCGGGAGCCAAGAGACCCAGTACTTC.

This chain links TRBV4-1 with TRBJ2-5; TRBD2 matches 8 bases. Germline V CDR1 and CDR2: MGHRA, YSYEKL. J was trimmed by 2 bases and V by 3 bases; bases with no gene match: 8. The length of the CDR3 is 16 residues. CDR3 amino acids: CASSQISSGLQETQYF. The DNA for the CDR3 is TGCGCCAGCAGCCAGATCTCTAGCGGGCTACAAGAGACCCAGTACTTC.

The J gene is TRBJ2-7, the V gene TRBV19; tentatively, D is TRBD1 (6 bases). CDR1 and CDR2 from the germline V gene are LNHDA and SQIVND (reference sequence). The CDR3 covers 13 residues. V was trimmed by 3 bases and J by 5 bases, leaving 11 bases between them. CDR3 sequence: CASSMGQRNEQYF. The CDR3 DNA follows: TGTGCCAGTAGTATGGGACAAAGGAACGAGCAGTACTTC. Supplemented by reference TRBV19 and TRBJ2-7, the full variable domain reads DGGITQSPKYLFRKEGQNVTLSCEQNLNHDAMYWYRQDPGQGLRLIYYSQIVNDFQKGDIAEGYSVSREKKESFPLTVTSAQKNPTAFYLCASSMGQRNEQYFGPGTRLTVT.

The chain combines TRBV18 with TRBJ2-5, with D maybe TRBD2 (6 bases). The CDR3 covers 13 residues. Trimming shortened V by 3 bases and J by 5 bases, and 10 bases separated the two germline ends. The germline V gene encodes CDR1 KGHSH and CDR2 LQKENI. The CDR3 here is CASSPSGPETQYF. For the CDR3, the DNA is TGTGCCAGCTCACCTAGCGGTCCGGAGACCCAGTACTTC.

The V and J genes are TRBV18 and TRBJ2-7; 9 bases match TRBD2. The CDR3 has 16 residues. Germline CDR1 reads KGHSH; CDR2 reads LQKENI. J was trimmed by 2 bases and V by 6 bases; bases with no gene match: 11. CDR3 sequence: CASSPPSGNPPYEQYF. The CDR3 DNA follows: TGTGCCAGCTCCCCCCCTAGCGGGAATCCCCCCTACGAGCAGTACTTC. The entire variable domain, with the rest obtained from reference TRBV18 and TRBJ2-7, is as follows: NAGVMQNPRHLVRRRGQEARLRCSPMKGHSHVYWYRQLPEEGLKFMVYLQKENIIDESGMPKERFSAEFPKEGPSILRIQQVVRGDSAAYFCASSPPSGNPPYEQYFGPGTRLTVT.

The chain joins TRBV19 to TRBJ2-5; TRBD1 matches at 9 bases. J was trimmed by 5 bases and V by 4 bases; bases with no gene match: 8. In germline, CDR1 is LNHDA, CDR2 SQIVND (reference sequence). The length of the CDR3 is 15 residues. The CDR3 loop reads CASSSITGGAETQYF. Here the CDR3 DNA reads TGTGCCAGTAGTAGCATTACAGGGGGCGCGGAGACCCAGTACTTC.

The gene calls are TRBV5-1 and TRBJ2-1; TRBD1 aligns across 8 bases. V was clipped by 4 bases and J by 6 bases; unmatched bases: 9. The CDR3 totals 15 residues. Germline CDR1 and CDR2: SGHRS and YFSETQ. Written as DNA, the CDR3 is TGCGCCAGCAGCGAAGGCGGACAGGGATTCAATGAGCAGTTCTTC. It encodes CASSEGGQGFNEQFF.

The chain employs TRBV5-6 and TRBJ2-3; D is unclear. Per the germline V gene, CDR1 is SGHDT and CDR2 is YYEEEE. This CDR3 comprises 14 residues. V was trimmed by 0 bases and J by 8 bases, leaving 13 bases between them. The CDR3, as DNA: TGTGCCAGCAGCTTGGGAAGGCTAGTTGCTACGCAGTATTTT. This gives the protein CASSLGRLVATQYF. Full variable domain (rest looked up from reference TRBV5-6 and TRBJ2-3): DAGVTQSPTHLIKTRGQQVTLRCSPKSGHDTVSWYQQALGQGPQFIFQYYEEEERQRGNFPDRFSGHQFPNYSSELNVNALLLGDSALYLCASSLGRLVATQYFGPGTRLTVL.

The chain uses TRBV5-1 and TRBJ2-7; possibly TRBD1 for D (5 bases). The CDR3 consists of 17 residues. Germline V gene data show CDR1 as SGHRS and CDR2 as YFSETQ. V lost 2 bases to trimming and J lost 2 bases, with 20 bases between them. CDR3 bases: TGCGCCAGCAGCTTATGGGCCTCCGTGGTAGGGGCCTACGAGCAGTACTTC. This codes for CASSLWASVVGAYEQYF. The full variable domain, completed using reference TRBV5-1 and TRBJ2-7, is KAGVTQTPRYLIKTRGQQVTLSCSPISGHRSVSWYQQTPGQGLQFLFEYFSETQRNKGNFPGRFSGRQFSNSRSEMNVSTLELGDSALYLCASSLWASVVGAYEQYFGPGTRLTVT.

J is TRBJ2-7 and V is TRBV5-1, with a tentative D call TRBD1 (5 bases). The CDR3 covers 15 residues. V was shortened by 4 bases and J by 0 bases, with 14 bases between the two germline ends. From germline, CDR1 is SGHRS and CDR2 YFSETQ. In DNA, the CDR3 is TGCGCCAGCAGCAGGACACCGTTTACCTCCTACGAGCAGTACTTC. Its translation: CASSRTPFTSYEQYF.

This chain uses TRBV27 with TRBJ2-1; the D gene is possibly TRBD2 (5 bases). V shed 3 bases and J shed 2 bases, with 11 bases lying between them. From germline, CDR1 is MNHEY and CDR2 SMNVEV (reference sequence). This CDR3 has 15 amino acids. CDR3 sequence: CASSLRGLAYNEQFF. The DNA for the CDR3 is TGTGCCAGCAGTTTGAGAGGGTTGGCCTACAATGAGCAGTTCTTC.

This chain connects TRBV5-4 to TRBJ1-2; 9 bases agree with TRBD1. CDR3 length equals 15 residues. Per germline, CDR1 SGHNT and CDR2 YYREEE (reference sequence). With 1 base clipped from V and 4 bases from J, the junction kept 5 bases outside the gene matches. The CDR3 is CASSLMGQGSYGYTF. DNA for the CDR3: TGTGCCAGCAGCTTGATGGGACAGGGCAGCTATGGCTACACCTTC.

The chain carries TRBV28 and TRBJ2-5; 8 bases are a match to TRBD2. V gave up 7 bases and J gave up 5 bases; unmatched junction bases: 18. This CDR3 region has 17 residues. Germline CDR1 and CDR2: MDHEN and SYDVKM. The DNA of the CDR3 is TGTGCCAGCACCCCCCCCGGGGGGGCACTGTTACGGGAGACCCAGTACTTC. Translating gives CASTPPGGALLRETQYF.

This clone has more than one count but fewer than ten. DNA of the CDR3: TGTGCCAGCAGCGCGGAAAGGGGCGGTCGCTCCTACGAGCAGTACTTC. It is translated as CASSAERGGRSYEQYF. The V call is TRBV9, the J call TRBJ2-7; TRBD1 is a possible D gene (5 bases). Germline CDR1 SGDLS, CDR2 YYNGEE. Trimming cost V 3 bases and J 0 bases, with 16 bases left between them. This CDR3 comprises 16 residues.

As for this clone: This sample includes further DNA sequences coding for the same CDR3. The V and J genes are TRBV5-1 and TRBJ1-2, with TRBD1 matching 7 bases. Germline V CDR1 and CDR2: SGHRS, YFSETQ. V dropped 0 bases and J dropped 4; count of bases not matched to a gene: 0. The CDR3 sequence is 13 residues long. The CDR3 loop is CASSLDRGYGYTF. CDR3 nucleotide sequence: TGCGCCAGCAGCTTGGACAGGGGCTATGGCTACACCTTC.

This clone was found once. The chain recombines TRBV18 with TRBJ2-1; possible D gene TRBD2, 6 bases. CDR1 KGHSH and CDR2 LQKENI come from the germline V gene. Trimming stripped 5 bases from V and 7 bases from J, with 18 bases between. The CDR3 has 15 residues. The CDR3 spells CASSKTKGGKNEQFF. CDR3 sequence (DNA): TGTGCCAGCTCAAAGACAAAAGGCGGGAAGAATGAGCAGTTCTTC.

This chain connects TRBV2 to TRBJ1-5; D remains ambiguous. The CDR3 is 13 amino acids. Germline V CDR1 and CDR2: SNHLY, FYNNEI. Trimming pared 2 bases from V and 3 bases from J, leaving 5 bases between. The CDR3 is CASSEPSNQPQHF. In nucleotides, the CDR3 is TGTGCCAGCAGTGAACCGTCCAATCAGCCCCAGCATTTT.

This chain joins TRBV6-5 and TRBJ2-7, with a possible D match to TRBD1 (6 bases). The V gene's germline CDR1 is MNHEY and CDR2 SVGAGI. Trimming shortened V by 6 bases and J by 2 bases, and 11 bases separated the two germline ends. This CDR3 has 13 amino acids. The CDR3 DNA reads as TGTGCCAGCAGCGTGGACAGAGCCTACGAGCAGTACTTC. The encoded protein is CASSVDRAYEQYF.

This clone was seen a single time. The chain recombines TRBV6-2 or TRBV6-3 with TRBJ2-2, with 7 nucleotides matching TRBD1. Germline V gives CDR1 MNHEY, CDR2 SVGEGT. The CDR3 has 14 residues. V shed 2 bases and J 6 bases; nucleotides not matched to a gene: 3. CDR3 sequence (DNA): TGTGCCAGCAGTTACGACAGGGATCCCGGGGAGCTGTTTTTT. Residues: CASSYDRDPGELFF.

Written as DNA, the CDR3 is TGCAGCGTCGCGACAGGGGGCGTCTATGGCTACACCTTC. Protein sequence: CSVATGGVYGYTF. V and J are TRBV29-1 and TRBJ1-2, with TRBD1 matching over 10 bases. Germline trimming cut 6 bases from V and 4 bases from J; bases unmatched to any gene: 5. Germline V lookup: CDR1 SQVTM, CDR2 ANQGSEA. The CDR3 contains 13 residues.

The chain combines TRBV5-1 with TRBJ2-2; TRBD1 is a possible D gene (6 bases). This CDR3 comprises 16 residues. Germline-derived CDR1 and CDR2 are SGHRS and YFSETQ. The V and J ends lost 2 bases and 1 base respectively, with 12 bases between them. In DNA, the CDR3 is TGCGCCAGCAGCTTAACGCCGGGACAGAACACCGGGGAGCTGTTTTTT. Encoded protein: CASSLTPGQNTGELFF.

V gene TRBV7-3 combines with J gene TRBJ2-2; D is perhaps TRBD1 (6 bases). V gave up 7 bases and J gave up 8 bases, with 29 bases separating them. This CDR3 is 18 amino acids long. Germline assignment: CDR1 SGHTA and CDR2 FQGTGA. The CDR3 loop is CASNLARWGHPRFGELFF. The DNA for the CDR3 is TGTGCCAGCAACCTCGCCCGGTGGGGACACCCGCGTTTTGGGGAGCTGTTTTTT.

The rearrangement uses TRBV14 and TRBJ2-3; TRBD2 matches 11 bases. CDR1 is SGHDN, CDR2 FVKESK, per germline. The CDR3 totals 14 residues. Unmatched junction bases numbered 1, after V lost 4 bases and J lost 4 bases. The CDR3, as DNA: TGTGCCAGCAGCCTGGGACTAGCGGCAGATACGCAGTATTTT. Translating gives CASSLGLAADTQYF.

The J gene is TRBJ1-1, the V gene TRBV7-9, with 8 bases lining up with TRBD1. The CDR3 runs 14 residues. Germline-derived CDR1 and CDR2 are SEHNR and FQNEAQ (reference sequence). The ends lost 5 bases at V and 0 bases at J; junction bases unmatched: 2. Written as DNA, the CDR3 is TGTGCCAGCAGCGACAGGGGACTGAACACTGAAGCTTTCTTT. The encoded protein is CASSDRGLNTEAFF.

This rearrangement joins TRBV15 to TRBJ2-4; 7 bases match TRBD2. V shed 1 base and J 6 bases; nucleotides not matched to a gene: 12. The germline CDR1 and CDR2 sequences are LNHNV and YYDKDF (reference sequence). The CDR3 is made up of 17 amino acids. The CDR3 coding sequence is TGTGCCACCAGCAGAGGTTTTGGGAGGGGCGCAAGAAACATTCAGTACTTC. This encodes CATSRGFGRGARNIQYF.

The V call is TRBV7-2, the J call TRBJ1-2, with 7 bases identical to TRBD1. This CDR3 is 15 amino acids long. Looked up from germline, CDR1 is SGHTA and CDR2 is FQGNSA. J gave up 1 base and V 5 bases, and 7 bases lay outside the gene matches. The CDR3 sequence: CASSQDRLLNYGYTF. CDR3 DNA sequence: TGTGCCAGCAGCCAGGACAGGCTCCTTAACTATGGCTACACCTTC.

V usage is TRBV6-6 and J usage is TRBJ2-5; TRBD2 matches at 13 bases. After removal of 6 bases from V and 5 bases from J, the junction contained 9 bases not matched to a gene. Germline CDR1 is MNHNY and CDR2 is SVGAGI (reference sequence). This CDR3 comprises 16 residues. The CDR3 protein is CASSITSGGARETQYF. Here the CDR3 DNA reads TGTGCCAGCAGCATAACTAGCGGGGGGGCCAGGGAGACCCAGTACTTC.